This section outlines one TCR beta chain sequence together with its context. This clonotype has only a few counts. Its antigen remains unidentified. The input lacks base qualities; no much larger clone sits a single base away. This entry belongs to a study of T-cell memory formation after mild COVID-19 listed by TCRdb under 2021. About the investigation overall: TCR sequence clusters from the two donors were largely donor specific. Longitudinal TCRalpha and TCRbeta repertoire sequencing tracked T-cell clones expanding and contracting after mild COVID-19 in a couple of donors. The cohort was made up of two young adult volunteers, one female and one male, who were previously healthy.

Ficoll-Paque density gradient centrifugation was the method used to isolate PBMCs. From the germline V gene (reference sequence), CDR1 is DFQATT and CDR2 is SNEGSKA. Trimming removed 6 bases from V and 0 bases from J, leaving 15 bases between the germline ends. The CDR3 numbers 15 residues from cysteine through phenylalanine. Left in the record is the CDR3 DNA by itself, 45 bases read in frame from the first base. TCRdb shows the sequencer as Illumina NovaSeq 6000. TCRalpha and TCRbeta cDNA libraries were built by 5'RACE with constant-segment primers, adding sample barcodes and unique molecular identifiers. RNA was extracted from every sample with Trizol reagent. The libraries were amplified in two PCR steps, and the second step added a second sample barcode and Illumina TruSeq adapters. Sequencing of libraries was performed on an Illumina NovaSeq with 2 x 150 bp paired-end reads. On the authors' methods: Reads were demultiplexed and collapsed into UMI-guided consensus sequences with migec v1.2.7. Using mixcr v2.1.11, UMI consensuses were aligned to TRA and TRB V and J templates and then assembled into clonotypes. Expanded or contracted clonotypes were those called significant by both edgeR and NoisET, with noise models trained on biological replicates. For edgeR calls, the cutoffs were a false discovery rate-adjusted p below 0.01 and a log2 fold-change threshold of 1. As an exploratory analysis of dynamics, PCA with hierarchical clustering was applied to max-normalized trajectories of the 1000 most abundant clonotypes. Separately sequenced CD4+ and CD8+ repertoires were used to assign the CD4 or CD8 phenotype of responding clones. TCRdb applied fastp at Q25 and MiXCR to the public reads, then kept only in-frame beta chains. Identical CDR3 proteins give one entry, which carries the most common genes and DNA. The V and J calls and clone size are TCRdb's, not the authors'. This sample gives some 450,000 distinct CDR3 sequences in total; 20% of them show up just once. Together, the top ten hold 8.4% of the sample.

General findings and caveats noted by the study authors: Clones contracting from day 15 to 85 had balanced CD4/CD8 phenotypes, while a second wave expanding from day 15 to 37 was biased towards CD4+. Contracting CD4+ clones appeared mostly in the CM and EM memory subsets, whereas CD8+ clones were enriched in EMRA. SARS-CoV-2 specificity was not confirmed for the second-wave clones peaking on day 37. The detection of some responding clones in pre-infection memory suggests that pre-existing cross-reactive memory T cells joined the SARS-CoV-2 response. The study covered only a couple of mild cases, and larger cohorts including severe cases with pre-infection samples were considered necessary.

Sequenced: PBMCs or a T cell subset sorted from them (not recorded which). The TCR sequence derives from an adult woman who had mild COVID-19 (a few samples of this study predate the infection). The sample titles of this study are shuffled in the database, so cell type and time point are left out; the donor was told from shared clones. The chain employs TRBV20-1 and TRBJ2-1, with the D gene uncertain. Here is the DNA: TGCAGTGCCTCTTTGGCAGGTAGCTCCTACAATGAGCAGTTCTTC. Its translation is CSASLAGSSYNEQFF.